These 28 T cell receptor beta chains originate from one sample sequenced in a study of cytomegalovirus exposure and HLA in healthy donors. The assay was immunoSEQ multiplex PCR, and TCRdb's table has in-frame clones only and misses some. The sample carries 70,000 to 90,000 clones, approximately 80% recorded once. The material sequenced was PBMCs. These receptors were obtained from a man under 40 in good health and CMV-seronegative.

The chain carries TRBV6-6 and TRBJ1-1, with D perhaps matching TRBD1 (6 bases). The CDR3 totals 13 residues. Germline loops: CDR1 MNHNY, CDR2 SVGAGI (reference sequence). Deletions cut 6 bases from V and 4 bases from J, with 12 bases between. CDR3 nucleotides: TGTGCCAGCAGCCGGGAGGGGGGCACTGAAGCTTTCTTT. Translating it yields CASSREGGTEAFF.

The chain is built from TRBV4-3 and TRBJ1-5; D not resolved. The germline V gene encodes CDR1 LGHNA and CDR2 YSLEER. Trimming removed 0 bases from V and 6 bases from J, with 12 bases in between. This CDR3 has 15 amino acids. CDR3 in DNA: TGCGCCAGCAGCCAAGATCCCCTTAGAGGTCAGCCCCAGCATTTT. Translating it yields CASSQDPLRGQPQHF.

This chain links TRBV11-1 with TRBJ1-6; D is unclear. Deletions cut 8 bases from V and 7 bases from J, with 12 bases between. CDR3 size: 13 residues. Per germline, CDR1 SGHAT and CDR2 FQDESV (reference sequence). The CDR3 reads CASCHRENSPLHF. The CDR3 DNA reads TGTGCCAGCTGTCACCGGGAGAATTCACCCCTCCACTTT.

This rearrangement joins TRBV4-2 to TRBJ1-2, with 12 nucleotides matching TRBD1. The CDR3 covers 17 residues. V lost 4 bases to trimming and J lost 4 bases; unmatched junction nucleotides: 10. Germline V gene sequence: CDR1 LGHNA, CDR2 YNFKEQ. As DNA, the CDR3 is TGTGCCAGCAGCCGTGGAGCGGGACAGGGGGCATGCTATGGCTACACCTTC. This gives the protein CASSRGAGQGACYGYTF.

The gene calls are TRBV7-6 and TRBJ2-1; 12 bases line up with TRBD2. Germline V lookup: CDR1 SGHVS, CDR2 FNYEAQ. This CDR3 has 16 residues. The ends lost 5 bases at V and 8 bases at J; junction bases unmatched: 10. The CDR3 sequence is CASSHGLAGGGDEQFF. For the CDR3, the DNA is TGTGCCAGCAGCCACGGGCTAGCGGGGGGGGGCGATGAGCAGTTCTTC.

The J gene is TRBJ1-1, the V gene TRBV19; D is possibly TRBD1 (5 bases). Trimming cost V 2 bases and J 0 bases, with 7 bases left between them. CDR1 and CDR2 from the germline V gene are LNHDA and SQIVND (reference sequence). The CDR3 length is 14 residues. The CDR3 DNA sequence: TGTGCCAGTAGTATACCGACAGTGAACACTGAAGCTTTCTTT. Residues: CASSIPTVNTEAFF.

The J gene is TRBJ1-4, the V gene TRBV25-1, with 7 bases that match TRBD1. CDR1 MGHDK and CDR2 SYGVNS come from the germline V gene. V gave up 6 bases and J gave up 4 bases; unmatched junction bases: 5. The CDR3 spans 14 residues. Written as DNA, the CDR3 is TGTGCCAGCAGCAACAGGGGCCGTAATGAAAAACTGTTTTTT. Amino acids: CASSNRGRNEKLFF.

This chain uses TRBV9 with TRBJ1-6; perhaps TRBD1 as D (6 bases). V was cut by 4 bases and J by 7 bases, with 12 bases left in between. Germline lookup yields CDR1 SGDLS and CDR2 YYNGEE. CDR3 size: 14 residues. CDR3 sequence reads: CASSPGQRNSPLHF. Written as DNA, the CDR3 is TGTGCCAGCAGCCCGGGACAACGAAATTCACCCCTCCACTTT.

This sequence joins TRBV4-2 and TRBJ2-5; TRBD1 might be the D (7 bases). The V end was cut by 0 bases, the J end by 5 bases, with 16 bases between. The V gene's germline CDR1 is LGHNA and CDR2 YNFKEQ. This CDR3 is built from 16 residues. CDR3 bases: TGTGCCAGCAGCCAAGAATCCGGAGGGGGCATGGAGACCCAGTACTTC. Protein sequence: CASSQESGGGMETQYF.

This chain joins TRBV11-3 and TRBJ2-3, with 12 bases that match TRBD2. The V segment lost 3 bases and the J segment 1 base; nucleotides outside the gene matches: 8. There are 18 residues in the CDR3. Germline V gene sequence: CDR1 SGHNT, CDR2 YENEEA. As DNA, the CDR3 is TGTGCCAGCAGCTTTGCGACTAGCGGGAGATCCCGCACAGATACGCAGTATTTT. It specifies CASSFATSGRSRTDTQYF.

The chain is built from TRBV28 and TRBJ1-1; perhaps TRBD1 as D (5 bases). This CDR3 has 13 residues. Trimming cost V 5 bases and J 1 base, with 8 bases left between them. Germline V gene data show CDR1 as MDHEN and CDR2 as SYDVKM. CDR3: CASSPTGNTEAFF. The DNA of the CDR3 is TGTGCCAGCAGTCCTACAGGGAACACTGAAGCTTTCTTT.

The rearrangement joins TRBV18 to TRBJ1-2, with no clear D. CDR3 length: 14 residues. Germline lookup yields CDR1 KGHSH and CDR2 LQKENI. V lost 0 bases and J lost 1, with 6 bases in between. The CDR3: CASSPPEGNYGYTF. CDR3 in DNA: TGTGCCAGCTCACCACCAGAGGGTAACTATGGCTACACCTTC.

This clone appeared a few times. DNA for the CDR3: TGTGCCAGCAGCCAAGAGAGAGGTGAGCAGTTCTTC. It yields the protein CASSQERGEQFF. The rearrangement links TRBV4-2 to TRBJ2-1; D gene unclear. Per germline, CDR1 LGHNA and CDR2 YNFKEQ. V was trimmed by 0 bases and J by 9 bases, leaving 6 bases between them. This CDR3 has 12 residues.

This clone was seen only a few times. The sample contains more than one DNA sequence encoding this CDR3. The chain links TRBV28 to TRBJ2-7; D gene ambiguous. V was cut by 3 bases and J by 3 bases, with 6 bases left in between. The CDR3 is 12 amino acids. The germline V gene has CDR1 MDHEN and CDR2 SYDVKM. The CDR3 loop reads CASSFQNYEQYF. The CDR3 bases are TGTGCCAGCAGTTTTCAGAACTACGAGCAGTACTTC.

The chain uses TRBV6-1 and TRBJ1-1; tentatively, D is TRBD1 (5 bases). Germline V gene data show CDR1 as MNHNS and CDR2 as SASEGT. V lost 4 bases, J lost 7 bases, and 16 bases lay in between. The CDR3 covers 14 residues. The CDR3 region is CASSVRGEIGEAFF. CDR3 sequence (DNA): TGTGCCAGCAGTGTCCGGGGGGAGATAGGTGAAGCTTTCTTT.

This chain joins TRBV11-3 and TRBJ2-1; 8 bases are a match to TRBD2. The CDR3 has 14 residues. V lost 3 bases, J lost 8 bases, and 6 bases stayed unmatched. Looked up from germline, CDR1 is SGHNT and CDR2 is YENEEA. The CDR3 loop reads CASSFVWTSHEQFF. The CDR3 coding sequence is TGTGCCAGCAGCTTCGTGTGGACTAGCCATGAGCAGTTCTTC.

The CDR3 is CASSTRATGDEQFF. Here the CDR3 DNA reads TGTGCCAGCAGCACCAGAGCGACAGGCGATGAGCAGTTCTTC. The chain couples TRBV7-6 to TRBJ2-1, with D perhaps matching TRBD1 (6 bases). Trimming stripped 5 bases from V and 8 bases from J, with 16 bases between. There are 14 residues in the CDR3. Germline V gene data show CDR1 as SGHVS and CDR2 as FNYEAQ.

This chain joins TRBV5-1 and TRBJ2-2; 7 bases agree with TRBD2. Trimming took 0 bases from V and 0 from J; bases not matched to a gene: 2. Germline values: CDR1 SGHRS, CDR2 YFSETQ. CDR3 length: 16 residues. The CDR3 here is CASSLASGTNTGELFF. CDR3 DNA: TGCGCCAGCAGCTTGGCTAGCGGTACGAACACCGGGGAGCTGTTTTTT.

By sample share, this clone is medium-sized. V gene TRBV4-2 combines with J gene TRBJ2-1; D might be TRBD2 (6 bases). This CDR3 comprises 16 residues. The V gene lost 0 bases and the J gene lost 4 bases, with 13 bases spanning the gap. Germline-derived CDR1 and CDR2 are LGHNA and YNFKEQ. DNA for the CDR3: TGTGCCAGCAGCCAAGAAGACGGGAGCGGGTACAATGAGCAGTTCTTC. This encodes CASSQEDGSGYNEQFF.

The rearrangement joins TRBV25-1 to TRBJ2-3; 7 nucleotides agree with TRBD2. V was clipped by 5 bases and J by 2 bases; unmatched bases: 7. Germline lookup yields CDR1 MGHDK and CDR2 SYGVNS. This CDR3 spans 15 amino acids. This chain's CDR3 is CASSHRRGSTDTQYF. CDR3 in DNA: TGTGCCAGCAGTCATCGGCGGGGGTCCACAGATACGCAGTATTTT.

This chain joins TRBV7-6 and TRBJ2-1, with 10 positions matching TRBD2. Germline-derived CDR1 and CDR2 are SGHVS and FNYEAQ. With V trimmed by 1 base and J by 8 bases, 8 bases remained unmatched. The length of the CDR3 is 16 residues. The CDR3 DNA is TGTGCCAGCAGCTTAGATAGCGGGGGGCCTCTCGATGAGCAGTTCTTC. Translating gives CASSLDSGGPLDEQFF. The full variable domain, with the rest looked up from reference TRBV7-6 and TRBJ2-1, is GAGVSQSPRYKVTKRGQDVALRCDPISGHVSLYWYRQALGQGPEFLTYFNYEAQQDKSGLPNDRFSAERPEGSISTLTIQRTEQRDSAMYRCASSLDSGGPLDEQFFGPGTRLTVL.

The rearrangement links TRBV7-7 to TRBJ2-3; possible D gene TRBD1, 6 bases. Germline V CDR1 and CDR2: SSHAT, FNYEAQ (reference sequence). V was shortened by 5 bases and J by 2 bases, with 11 bases between the two germline ends. The CDR3 sequence is 14 residues long. The CDR3 here is CASSRGQFTDTQYF. In nucleotides, the CDR3 is TGTGCCAGCAGCCGCGGACAGTTCACAGATACGCAGTATTTT.

V is TRBV11-2 and J is TRBJ1-1; D possibly corresponds to TRBD1 (6 bases). This CDR3 is 14 amino acids long. The V gene lost 5 bases and the J gene lost 5 bases, with 15 bases spanning the gap. CDR1 is SGHAT and CDR2 is FQNNGV in the germline V gene. The CDR3 nucleotides are TGTGCCAGCAGCCCGATGGGGGGGGCGACTGAAGCTTTCTTT. Protein: CASSPMGGATEAFF.

The sample holds one count of this clone. This sequence joins TRBV7-9 and TRBJ2-5, with TRBD2 matching 9 bases. This CDR3 comprises 15 residues. Germline lookup yields CDR1 SEHNR and CDR2 FQNEAQ (reference sequence). With V trimmed by 3 bases and J by 5 bases, 7 bases remained unmatched. The CDR3 DNA is TGTGCCAGCAGCTTGGGACTAGCAATTGGGGAGACCCAGTACTTC. Its protein is CASSLGLAIGETQYF.

The chain links TRBV10-2 to TRBJ2-5; weak D call: TRBD1 (5 bases). CDR1 is WSHSY and CDR2 is SAAADI in the germline V gene. This CDR3 has 12 residues. Trimming pared 5 bases from V and 4 bases from J, leaving 8 bases between. The CDR3 DNA reads TGCGCCAGCAGTACAGGCACAGAGACCCAGTACTTC. It translates to CASSTGTETQYF.

The gene calls are TRBV5-4 and TRBJ2-3; 10 nucleotides line up with TRBD2. Germline-derived CDR1 and CDR2 are SGHNT and YYREEE (reference sequence). V trimming: 1 base; J trimming: 5 bases; junction bases outside the gene matches: 4. This CDR3 spans 15 amino acids. This chain's CDR3 is CASSLLSGGGDTQYF. The CDR3 DNA is TGTGCCAGCAGCTTGCTCAGCGGGGGGGGAGATACGCAGTATTTT.

The rearrangement uses TRBV4-3 and TRBJ1-2; TRBD1 agrees at 9 bases. Trimming at V came to 4 bases and at J to 4 bases, leaving 7 bases not matched to a gene. Germline-derived CDR1 and CDR2 are LGHNA and YSLEER. The CDR3 is made up of 15 amino acids. CDR3 in DNA: TGCGCCAGCAGCCCCGACAGGGGGATCTCCTATGGCTACACCTTC. This codes for CASSPDRGISYGYTF.

CDR3 sequence reads: CASSQDPRGGFTDTQYF. The CDR3 coding sequence is TGTGCCAGCAGCCAAGATCCGCGCGGGGGGTTCACAGATACGCAGTATTTT. The gene calls are TRBV4-2 and TRBJ2-3, with 8 positions matching TRBD2. The germline gives CDR1 LGHNA, CDR2 YNFKEQ. There are 17 residues in the CDR3. Trimming cost V 0 bases and J 2 bases; bases outside gene matches: 7.